This TCR beta chain came from a study of shared clonotypes between healthy human individuals (dated by TCRdb to the early 2020s). Concerning the study at large: A few men and a couple of women, aged 18 to 49 years, made up the cohort. For each donor, CD4 naive and CD4 memory were each given three plates, CD8 naive was given two plates, and CD8 memory was given one plate. To increase sequencing depth and limit assay-specific biases, different laboratories used diverse techniques to prepare libraries and sequence TCR repertoires. To estimate repertoire size and how much clonotypes are shared between individuals, the study performed deep sequencing of blood TCR repertoires from roughly five healthy adults. Between about 0.94 and 8.9 billion PBMCs per donor were obtained by leukapheresis. Beyond this particular receptor, the publication reports: Rarefaction of sorted-subset datasets indicated incomplete sequencing despite the large sequencing depth. Because the study included a small number of donors, the genetic and exposure-history diversity represented was limited. Compared with non-shared clonotypes, the clonotypes found in all four sorted-subset donors had higher generation probabilities. Pairwise subsampling led to the expectation that sequencing depth would affect the degree of clonotype sharing among donors. Naive subsets generally had larger estimated clonotype richness than memory subsets did. Sampling was restricted to blood, and TCR repertoires in tissues likely differ from the TCR repertoires found in blood. When several donors were compared, the shared fraction of clonotypes was about 5.5% for naive CD4, roughly 3.4% for naive CD8, roughly 2.5% for memory CD4, and about 0.36% for memory CD8.

Using the deep immunoSEQ assay, multiplex PCR amplified TCR CDR3 regions from genomic DNA. Extracted genomic DNA from each cell subset was distributed evenly across all wells of several immunoSEQ 96-well plates, and each plate was treated as a replicate. For sorted subsets, 200 to 250 ng genomic DNA, equal to some 28,000 T cell genomes, was loaded into each replicate PCR. Purified libraries were measured with a Qubit 3.0 fluorometer, size-checked on a Bioanalyzer 2100, and measured again with the KAPA Library Quantification kit. A separate single-read 150-cycle Illumina NextSeq 550 flow cell was used to sequence each immunoSEQ 96-well plate. Per the source publication's procedure: The immunoSEQ output contained only junctional sequences without quality scores, so filtering could not match that applied to full-length reads. Sequences were annotated with PyIR, a Python wrapper for IgBLAST v1.9, using IMGT germline references to assign V/J genes and CDR3. Reads were removed for weak V/J assignments (E-value above 1e-6), missing CDR3, stop codons, out-of-frame junctions, or ambiguous translated residues. V3J clonotypes were defined by identical inferred V gene, J gene, and CDR3 amino acid sequence. Percentage overlap between repertoires was computed as shared unique clonotypes divided by the size of the smaller repertoire. Three approaches were used to assess repertoire richness: RTK rarefaction, the Chao1 estimator, and Recon v2.1 estimates of unobserved clonotypes. For all TCRbeta clonotypes obtained by the gDNA method from a few donors, generation probabilities were computed with OLGA. The table comes from immuneACCESS by way of TCRdb, which keeps in-frame sequences with V and J called. Part of the clones is missing from these tables; in studies checked, under half for an unresolved V gene and the rest for unknown reasons. That table gives V, J and clone size, and the DNA gave D and trimming. The sample table contains over a million clones; only one count was recorded for roughly 97% of them. Jointly, the top ten make up over 1% of the sample.

CDR1 and CDR2 were assigned from the germline V gene as SNHLY and FYNNEI. V loses 8 bases of germline sequence and J loses 6 bases, and the interval between the two ends is 16 bases. The CDR3 runs 13 residues from the cysteine to the phenylalanine. The retained sequence is limited to the CDR3, 39 bases, with the frame set at the first base. Of note for this clone: No cognate antigen has been identified for it. Per-base quality was not reported, and no clone a single base away is much larger than it.

The donors were healthy, HIV-negative adults who had no recently reported acute infections or vaccinations. All donors were Caucasian adults living in Nashville, Tennessee, USA. CD4+ T cells were enriched by magnetic negative selection, after which naive cells were positively selected on CD45RA and the negative fraction was taken as the memory subset. Blood was collected by leukapheresis, and PBMCs were isolated by Ficoll-Histopaque density gradient centrifugation and then cryopreserved in liquid nitrogen vapor phase. Analytical flow cytometry was used to check the purity and quantity of each magnetically sorted T cell population. Genomic DNA was isolated from every sorted fraction and measured by UV absorbance on a Nanodrop 2000c.

This TCR derives from a man aged 30-40 years in good health. Sequences were obtained from naive CD4+ T cells sorted from blood. The cell subset or site label corresponds to: CD45RA+ positively selected. The V and J genes are TRBV2 and TRBJ1-1; TRBD1 is possibly the D segment (6 matching bases). This receptor has the CDR3 CASLFMGGPEAFF. The DNA reads as follows: TGTGCCAGCTTATTCATGGGGGGCCCTGAAGCTTTCTTT.